This T cell receptor (beta chain) was sequenced during a study of cytomegalovirus exposure and HLA in healthy donors. The length of the CDR3 is 17 residues. J gave up 6 bases and V 2 bases, and 11 bases lay outside the gene matches. Germline CDR1 reads LGHNA; CDR2 reads YSLEER. PCR was performed using 60 Vbeta and 13 Jbeta primers. The repertoire was sequenced with immunoSEQ multiplex PCR; TCRdb's copy has only in-frame clones and lacks some. The profile shows around 61,000 clones, roughly 90% of them singletons. The TCR sequence derives from a man aged 25 to 40 in good health and CMV-seropositive. The sequenced sample consisted of PBMCs. V gene TRBV4-3 combines with J gene TRBJ2-1; 9 nucleotides agree with TRBD2. The CDR3 loop reads CASSQPPAGGLTNEQFF. The CDR3 nucleotides are TGCGCCAGCAGCCAACCCCCAGCGGGAGGCCTTACCAATGAGCAGTTCTTC.